This TCR beta chain was identified during a study of OX40 agonist ivuxolimab in advanced cancers. Across the whole study: Patients undergoing dose escalation presented with hepatocellular carcinoma, melanoma, renal cell or head and neck cancer.

As regards this clone: Antigen: not known.

Germline V gives CDR1 SNHLY, CDR2 FYNNEI. The CDR3 is made up of 14 amino acids. The V gene lost 4 bases and the J gene lost 6 bases, with 10 bases spanning the gap. Produced via immunoSEQ multiplex PCR; TCRdb's table is partial and in-frame only. Of some 150,000 clones in the sample, about 93% were seen once. Blood got drawn at baseline, again on cycle 4 day 1, and then on cycle 7 day 1. The study's findings and limits: The study observed clonal expansion of CD4+ and CD8+ blood T cells by week 6 at 0.1 to 3.0 mg/kg.

This chain uses TRBV2 with TRBJ1-6, with D possibly being TRBD1 (5 bases). The source material was CD4+ or CD8+ T cells sorted from blood, sampled in a trial of the OX40 agonist ivuxolimab. This TCR derives from an adult with an advanced solid tumor such as melanoma, head and neck, liver or kidney cancer. The CDR3 nucleotides read TGTGCCAGCAGTGGGGGCGCTCTTAATTCACCCCTCCACTTT. Its translation is CASSGGALNSPLHF. Full variable domain (remainder filled in from reference TRBV2 and TRBJ1-6): EPEVTQTPSHQVTQMGQEVILRCVPISNHLYFYWYRQILGQKVEFLVSFYNNEISEKSEIFDDQFSVERPDGSNFTLKIRSTKLEDSAMYFCASSGGALNSPLHFGNGTRLTVT.